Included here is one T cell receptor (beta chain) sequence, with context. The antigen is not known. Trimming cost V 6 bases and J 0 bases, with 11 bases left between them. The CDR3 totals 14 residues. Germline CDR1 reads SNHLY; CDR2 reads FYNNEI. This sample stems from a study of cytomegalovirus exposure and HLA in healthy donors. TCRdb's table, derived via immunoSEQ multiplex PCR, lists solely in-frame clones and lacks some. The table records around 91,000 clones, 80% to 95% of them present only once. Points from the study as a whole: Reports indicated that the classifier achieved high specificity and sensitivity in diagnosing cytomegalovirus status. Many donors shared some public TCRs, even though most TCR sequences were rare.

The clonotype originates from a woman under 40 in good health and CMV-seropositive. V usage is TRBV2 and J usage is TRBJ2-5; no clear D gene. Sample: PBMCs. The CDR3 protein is CASSLTQYQETQYF. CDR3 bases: TGTGCCAGCAGCCTGACACAGTACCAAGAGACCCAGTACTTC.